This TCR beta chain was retrieved from a study of T cell responses to AZD1222 COVID-19 vaccine (dated by TCRdb to about 2021). For the wider study: Because spike-specific TCR depth and breadth did not differ between the two schedules, AZD1222 recipients who got a second dose at roughly 4 weeks were pooled with those who got a second dose at roughly 12 weeks. A total of 233 trial participants underwent TCR sequencing, of whom roughly 210 had received two doses of AZD1222 and around 25 had received two doses of the MenACWY control vaccine. Trial participants were enrolled by age into subgroups of 18-55, 56-69 and 70-plus years, and around 150, 28 and 57 TCR-sequenced participants, respectively, were included in these subgroups.

The CDR3 regions of human TCRbeta chains were analyzed by immunosequencing. As for the original processing: Repertoire TCRs were matched against a reference library of SARS-CoV-2-specific TCRs generated with the MIRA antigen-specificity platform. Breadth meant the fraction of unique TCRs that were SARS-CoV-2-associated, whereas depth meant the fraction of total T cells that were SARS-CoV-2-associated. Using the MIRA data, each spike-specific TCR was assigned both to the spike region to which the TCR was reactive and to a CD4 or CD8 class. Log10-transformed breadth and depth values were compared by one-way ANOVA with Sidak's multiple comparisons tests. The clones in this table, taken by TCRdb from immuneACCESS, are in-frame only. Not every clone is retained; where verified, under half of the shortfall comes from an unresolved V gene, and the cause of the rest is unknown. V and J calls plus clone size are reproduced from that table; the DNA served to infer D and trimming. This sample comprises 150,000 or so clones, about 91% of them detected only once. The ten largest clones represent under 1.5% of the sample.

The time point label of this sample denotes: baseline before first vaccination. Vaccinee samples came from UK trials COV001 and COV002, including a single-blind randomized controlled phase 2/3 trial of AZD1222 (ChAdOx1 nCoV-19) in healthy adults. Trial participant PBMC samples were collected at day 0 and day 28 after the second dose for TCRbeta chain sequencing. General findings and caveats noted by the study authors: Only five to seven AZD1222 recipients were SARS-CoV-2 seropositive at baseline, limiting conclusions about previously exposed vaccinees. After two AZD1222 doses, both the breadth and the depth of spike-specific TCRs were significantly higher than at day 0 and than in MenACWY recipients. Because no day 14 peak-response samples were available, the repertoires could be characterized only after the peak T cell response. Most participants were white British and females outnumbered males, and the authors suggested that clonal diversity may have been underestimated. Nearly half of unique spike-specific TCRs reportedly recognized epitopes outside regions mutated in the B.1.351 and B.1.1.7 variants. In the small 56-69-year group, the increase in depth fell short of significance, most likely because of low power. The whole spike protein was spanned by vaccine-associated CD4 TCRs, and dominant responses were seen in regions 160-218 and 743-854.

Worth noting for this clone: What antigen it recognizes has not been identified. No clone much larger than this one lies a single base away; base qualities are absent.

This receptor was obtained from an adult in good health. The material was peripheral blood, obtained on day 0 of AZD1222 vaccination.

The CDR3 protein: CASSVKAGGTEAFF. The DNA reads TGTGCCAGCAGCGTAAAGGCGGGCGGCACTGAAGCTTTCTTT. The sequence joins TRBV7-3 to TRBJ1-1, with no D gene named confidently. The germline V gene supplies CDR1 SGHTA and CDR2 FQGTGA. The CDR3 sequence holds 14 residues, the cysteine and phenylalanine included. Only the CDR3 part of the read is kept: 42 bases, read in frame from the first base. V loses 5 bases, J loses 4 bases, and the germline ends lie 14 bases apart.